This TCR beta chain is from a study of shared clonotypes between healthy human individuals. The method was immunoSEQ multiplex PCR; TCRdb's version includes in-frame clones alone and lacks a portion of them. The sample carries 850,000 to 1,100,000 clones, about 72% recorded once. The CDR3 totals 13 residues. V lost 10 bases and J lost 1, with 8 bases in between. Germline V gives CDR1 LNHDA, CDR2 SQIVND (reference sequence). This clone appeared once. The rearrangement joins TRBV19 to TRBJ2-6, with D hard to call. The clonotype comes from a young man in good health. Some clones in this sample may be carry-over from other donors' samples. Sequenced material: memory CD4+ T cells from PBMCs. The subset: CD45RA-negative fraction. The CDR3 reads CATQRSGANVLTF. CDR3 nucleotides: TGTGCCACTCAAAGGTCTGGGGCCAACGTCCTGACTTTC.